These 4 T cell receptor beta chains were sequenced from one sample in a study of blood T cell repertoires in COVID-19. Measured with immunoSEQ multiplex PCR; TCRdb has only the in-frame clones, and not every one. Found here are about 160,000 clones, approximately 88% of them singletons; the top ten hold about 6.6%. What was sequenced was PBMCs or T cells enriched from blood (not recorded which). The receptor set was obtained from a woman in her forties or fifties who had recovered from COVID-19.

The rearrangement uses TRBV21-1 and TRBJ2-7; the D call TRBD1 from the table was never checked on the DNA. TRBV21-1 is designated a pseudogene. The CDR3 contains 16 residues. The CDR3 spells CASSKSRQGGAYEQYF. In DNA, the CDR3 is TGTGCCAGCAGCAAATCCCGACAGGGGGGCGCCTACGAGCAGTACTTC.

The rearrangement links TRBV7-2 to TRBJ2-1, with a weak D call TRBD2 (7 bases). The CDR3 totals 15 residues. The germline gives CDR1 SGHTA, CDR2 FQGNSA. V was clipped by 1 base and J by 7 bases, with 14 bases between them. The CDR3 region has the DNA TGTGCCAGCAGCTTAGGGAGGGGGGGCCAGAATGAGCAGTTCTTC. Protein product: CASSLGRGGQNEQFF. The variable domain in full, with the rest retrieved from reference TRBV7-2 and TRBJ2-1, is GAGVSQSPSNKVTEKGKDVELRCDPISGHTALYWYRQSLGQGLEFLIYFQGNSAPDKSGLPSDRFSAERTGGSVSTLTIQRTQQEDSAVYLCASSLGRGGQNEQFFGPGTRLTVL.

The chain joins TRBV9 to TRBJ1-1, with a tentative D call TRBD1 (5 bases). From germline, CDR1 is SGDLS and CDR2 YYNGEE. CDR3 length: 16 amino acids. V lost 1 base to trimming and J lost 1 base, with 14 bases between them. The CDR3 DNA is TGTGCCAGCAGCGTATCGGGGGTGATGTGGAACACTGAAGCTTTCTTT. Protein product: CASSVSGVMWNTEAFF.

This chain connects TRBV27 to TRBJ2-2, with TRBD1 matching 7 bases. Germline assignment: CDR1 MNHEY and CDR2 SMNVEV (reference sequence). The CDR3 sequence is 18 residues long. V lost 6 bases to trimming and J lost 0 bases; unmatched junction nucleotides: 13. The CDR3 sequence is CASREKQWDRTNTGELFF. DNA of the CDR3: TGTGCCAGCAGGGAAAAACAATGGGACAGAACGAACACCGGGGAGCTGTTTTTT.